These 8 T cell receptor beta chains originate from one sample sequenced in a study of technical replicates of blood from a handful of donors. The protocol was immunoSEQ multiplex PCR, while the TCRdb copy is restricted to in-frame clones and leaves out a portion. The repertoire holds approximately 68,000 clones, with nearly 98% as singletons. The material sequenced was T cells isolated from PBMCs. The source of these receptors is a human donor in good health.

The gene calls are TRBV5-8 and TRBJ2-3; D perhaps matches TRBD1 (5 bases). The V end lost 4 bases, the J end lost 3 bases, and 12 bases lay between the germline ends. Germline values: CDR1 SGHTS, CDR2 YDEGEE. The CDR3 is made up of 14 amino acids. CDR3 nucleotides: TGTGCCAGCAGCAGGGGCAGGCAGACAGATACGCAGTATTTT. Translation gives CASSRGRQTDTQYF.

The chain has TRBV7-8 and TRBJ1-1; D possibly corresponds to TRBD1 (5 bases). With 5 bases removed from V and 7 bases from J, the gap between germline ends came to 11 bases. Germline CDR1 and CDR2: SGHVS and FQNEAQ. CDR3 length equals 12 residues. The CDR3 DNA sequence: TGTGCCAGCAGCATCTCCAGGGTTGAAGCTTTCTTT. Translation: CASSISRVEAFF.

V and J are TRBV27 and TRBJ2-1, with TRBD1 matching 8 bases. The V gene end was trimmed by 6 bases and the J gene end by 15 bases; junction bases not matched to a gene: 7. CDR1 MNHEY and CDR2 SMNVEV come from the germline V gene (reference sequence). This CDR3 is built from 11 residues. The CDR3 DNA is TGTGCCAGCAGCGCTGGACAGGGACCGTTCTTC. Protein: CASSAGQGPFF.

The chain employs TRBV28 and TRBJ2-3; unclear D gene. Germline CDR1 reads MDHEN; CDR2 reads SYDVKM. V dropped 3 bases and J dropped 2 bases, with 12 bases sitting between them. The CDR3 runs to 15 residues. The CDR3 nucleotides are TGTGCCAGCAGTTTTCAGACAACCTCCACAGATACGCAGTATTTT. It encodes CASSFQTTSTDTQYF.

V gene TRBV28 combines with J gene TRBJ1-2; 8 bases fit TRBD1. The J segment lost 4 bases and the V segment lost 5 bases, leaving 9 bases of the junction unmatched. CDR3 length: 15 residues. Per germline, CDR1 MDHEN and CDR2 SYDVKM. The CDR3 spells CASSTRQGMFYGYTF. The CDR3, as DNA: TGTGCCAGCAGTACCCGACAGGGGATGTTCTATGGCTACACCTTC.

The rearrangement joins TRBV27 to TRBJ2-5; TRBD1 is a possible D gene (5 bases). From germline, CDR1 is MNHEY and CDR2 SMNVEV (reference sequence). V was trimmed by 5 bases and J by 3 bases, leaving 10 bases between them. This CDR3 has 13 residues. The CDR3 is CASSMVREETQYF. DNA of the CDR3: TGTGCCAGCAGTATGGTCAGGGAAGAGACCCAGTACTTC.

This rearrangement joins TRBV19 to TRBJ1-5; 9 bases match TRBD1. There are 15 residues in the CDR3. Germline CDR1 is LNHDA and CDR2 is SQIVND (reference sequence). Losses at the gene ends were 6 bases for V and 4 bases for J; bases not matched to a gene: 7. This CDR3 is CASSSDRGSNQPQHF. Here the CDR3 DNA reads TGTGCCAGTAGCTCAGACAGGGGGTCTAATCAGCCCCAGCATTTT.

This clone was seen only once. The chain uses TRBV7-2 and TRBJ2-3; TRBD2 matches 8 bases. The ends lost 7 bases at V and 4 bases at J; junction bases unmatched: 7. Germline values: CDR1 SGHTA, CDR2 FQGNSA. The CDR3 is made up of 14 amino acids. The CDR3: CASTGTRGADTQYF. CDR3 in DNA: TGTGCCAGCACCGGGACTAGGGGCGCAGATACGCAGTATTTT. The full variable domain, with the rest looked up from reference TRBV7-2 and TRBJ2-3, is GAGVSQSPSNKVTEKGKDVELRCDPISGHTALYWYRQSLGQGLEFLIYFQGNSAPDKSGLPSDRFSAERTGGSVSTLTIQRTQQEDSAVYLCASTGTRGADTQYFGPGTRLTVL.